This T cell receptor beta chain stems from a study of cytomegalovirus exposure and HLA in healthy donors. Notes on the study in general: Cytomegalovirus status, reportedly, was diagnosed with high specificity and sensitivity by the classifier. Some V segments, including TRBV6-2 and TRBV6-3, were excluded as indistinguishable.

The PCR used 60 Vbeta and 13 Jbeta primers. TCRdb's table, derived via immunoSEQ multiplex PCR, lists solely in-frame clones and lacks some. The sample consists of under 200,000 clones, 80% of them appearing once. For this clone: The antigen is undetermined.

Germline V CDR1 and CDR2: GTSNPN, SVGIG (reference sequence). Trimming took off 0 bases at V and 2 bases at J, with 12 bases between the two ends. The CDR3 covers 15 residues. The sequence was collected from a woman aged 45 to 65 in good health and CMV-seropositive. This chain joins TRBV30 and TRBJ2-3; weak D call: TRBD2 (6 bases). Sequenced sample: PBMCs. The chain's CDR3 is CAWSVLAGFTDTQYF. In nucleotides, the CDR3 is TGTGCCTGGAGTGTACTTGCGGGATTCACAGATACGCAGTATTTT.